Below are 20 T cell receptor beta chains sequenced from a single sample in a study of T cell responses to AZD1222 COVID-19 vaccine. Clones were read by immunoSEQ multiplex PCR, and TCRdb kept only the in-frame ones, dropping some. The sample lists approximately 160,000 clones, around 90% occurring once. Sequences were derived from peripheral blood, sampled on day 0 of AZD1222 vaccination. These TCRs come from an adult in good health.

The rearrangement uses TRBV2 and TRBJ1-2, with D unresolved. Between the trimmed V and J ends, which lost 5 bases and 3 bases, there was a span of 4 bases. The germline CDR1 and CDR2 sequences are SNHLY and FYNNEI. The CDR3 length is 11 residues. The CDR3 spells CASSPDYGYTF. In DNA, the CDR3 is TGTGCCAGCAGTCCCGACTATGGCTACACCTTC.

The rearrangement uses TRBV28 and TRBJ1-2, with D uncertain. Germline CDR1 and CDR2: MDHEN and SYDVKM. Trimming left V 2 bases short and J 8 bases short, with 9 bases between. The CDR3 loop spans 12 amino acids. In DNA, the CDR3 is TGTGCCAGCAGTTTAGTGGGGAAAGGCTACACCTTC. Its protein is CASSLVGKGYTF.

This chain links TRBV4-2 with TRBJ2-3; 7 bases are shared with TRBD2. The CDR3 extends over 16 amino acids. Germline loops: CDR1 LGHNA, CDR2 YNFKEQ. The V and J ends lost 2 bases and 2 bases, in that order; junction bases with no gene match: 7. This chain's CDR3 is CASSQLAGVFTDTQYF. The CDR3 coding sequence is TGTGCCAGCAGCCAACTTGCGGGAGTCTTCACAGATACGCAGTATTTT.

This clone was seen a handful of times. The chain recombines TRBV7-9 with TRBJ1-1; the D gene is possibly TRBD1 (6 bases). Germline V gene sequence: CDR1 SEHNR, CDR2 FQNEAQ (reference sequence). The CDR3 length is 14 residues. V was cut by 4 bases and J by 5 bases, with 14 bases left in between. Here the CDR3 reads CASSWAGVETEAFF. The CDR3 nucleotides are TGTGCCAGCAGCTGGGCAGGGGTCGAAACTGAAGCTTTCTTT.

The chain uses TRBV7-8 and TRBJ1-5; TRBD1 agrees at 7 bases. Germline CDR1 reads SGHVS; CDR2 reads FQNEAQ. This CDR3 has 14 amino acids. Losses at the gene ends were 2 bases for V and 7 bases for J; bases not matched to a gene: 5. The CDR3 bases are TGTGCCAGCAGCTTACGGGACAGAGAACAGCCCCAGCATTTT. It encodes CASSLRDREQPQHF. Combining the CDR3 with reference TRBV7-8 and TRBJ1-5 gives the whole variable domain GAGVSQSPRYKVAKRGQDVALRCDPISGHVSLFWYQQALGQGPEFLTYFQNEAQLDKSGLPSDRFFAERPEGSVSTLKIQRTQQEDSAVYLCASSLRDREQPQHFGDGTRLSIL.

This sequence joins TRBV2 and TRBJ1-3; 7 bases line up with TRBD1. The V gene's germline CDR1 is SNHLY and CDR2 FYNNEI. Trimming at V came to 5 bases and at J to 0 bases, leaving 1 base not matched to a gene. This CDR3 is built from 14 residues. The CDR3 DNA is TGTGCCAGCAGTCGGACAGGCTCTGGAAACACCATATATTTT. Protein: CASSRTGSGNTIYF.

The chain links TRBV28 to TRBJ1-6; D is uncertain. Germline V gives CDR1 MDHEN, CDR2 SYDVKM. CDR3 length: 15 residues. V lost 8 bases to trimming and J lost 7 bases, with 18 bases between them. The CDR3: CASHSSGRTNSPLHF. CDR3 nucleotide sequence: TGTGCCAGCCATTCGTCTGGACGGACGAATTCACCCCTCCACTTT.

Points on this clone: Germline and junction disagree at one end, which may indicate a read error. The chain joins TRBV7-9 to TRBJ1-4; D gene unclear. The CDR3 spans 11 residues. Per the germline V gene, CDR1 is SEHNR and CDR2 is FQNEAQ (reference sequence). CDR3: CASSFQDQEVF. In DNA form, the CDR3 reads TGTGCCAGCAGCTTCCAGGACCAAGAAGTTTTT.

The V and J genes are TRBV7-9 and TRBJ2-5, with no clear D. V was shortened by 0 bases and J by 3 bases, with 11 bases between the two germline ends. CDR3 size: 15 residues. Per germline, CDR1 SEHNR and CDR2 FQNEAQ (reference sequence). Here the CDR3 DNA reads TGTGCCAGCAGCTTAGCGATCACAGCCGAAGAGACCCAGTACTTC. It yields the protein CASSLAITAEETQYF.

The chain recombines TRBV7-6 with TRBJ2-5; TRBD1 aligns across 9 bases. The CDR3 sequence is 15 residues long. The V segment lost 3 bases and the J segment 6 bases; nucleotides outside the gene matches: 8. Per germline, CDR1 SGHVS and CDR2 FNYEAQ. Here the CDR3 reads CASSLGQGGHQTQYF. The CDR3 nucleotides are TGTGCCAGCAGCTTGGGACAGGGAGGCCACCAGACCCAGTACTTC. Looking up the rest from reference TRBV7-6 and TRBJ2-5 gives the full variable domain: GAGVSQSPRYKVTKRGQDVALRCDPISGHVSLYWYRQALGQGPEFLTYFNYEAQQDKSGLPNDRFSAERPEGSISTLTIQRTEQRDSAMYRCASSLGQGGHQTQYFGPGTRLLVL.

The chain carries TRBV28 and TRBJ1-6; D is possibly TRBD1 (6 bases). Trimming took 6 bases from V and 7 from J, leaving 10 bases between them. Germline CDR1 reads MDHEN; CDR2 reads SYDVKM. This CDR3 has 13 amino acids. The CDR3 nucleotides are TGTGCCAGCAGCACAGGGTCCAATTCACCCCTCCACTTT. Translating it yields CASSTGSNSPLHF.

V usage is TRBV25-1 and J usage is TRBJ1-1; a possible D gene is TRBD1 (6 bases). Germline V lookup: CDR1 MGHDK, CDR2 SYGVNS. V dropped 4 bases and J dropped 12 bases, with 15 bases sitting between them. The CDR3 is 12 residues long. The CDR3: CASSVSGDYSFF. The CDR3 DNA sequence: TGTGCCAGCAGTGTCTCAGGGGATTATTCTTTCTTT. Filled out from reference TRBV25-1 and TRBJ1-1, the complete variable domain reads EADIYQTPRYLVIGTGKKITLECSQTMGHDKMYWYQQDPGMELHLIHYSYGVNSTEKGDLSSESTVSRIRTEHFPLTLESARPSHTSQYLCASSVSGDYSFFGQGTRLTVV.

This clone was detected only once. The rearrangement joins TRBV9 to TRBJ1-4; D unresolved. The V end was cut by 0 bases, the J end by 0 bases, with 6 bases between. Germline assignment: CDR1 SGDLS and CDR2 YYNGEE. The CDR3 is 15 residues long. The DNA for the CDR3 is TGTGCCAGCAGCGTAGGGCCAGCAACTAATGAAAAACTGTTTTTT. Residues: CASSVGPATNEKLFF.

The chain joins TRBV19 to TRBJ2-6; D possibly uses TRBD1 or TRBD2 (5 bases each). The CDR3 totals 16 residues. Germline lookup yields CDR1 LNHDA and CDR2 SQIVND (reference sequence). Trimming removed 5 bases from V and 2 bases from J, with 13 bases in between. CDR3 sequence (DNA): TGTGCCAGTAGTCCCCGGGACCGAGCTGGGGCCAACGTCCTGACTTTC. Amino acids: CASSPRDRAGANVLTF. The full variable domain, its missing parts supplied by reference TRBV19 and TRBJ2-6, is DGGITQSPKYLFRKEGQNVTLSCEQNLNHDAMYWYRQDPGQGLRLIYYSQIVNDFQKGDIAEGYSVSREKKESFPLTVTSAQKNPTAFYLCASSPRDRAGANVLTFGAGSRLTVL.

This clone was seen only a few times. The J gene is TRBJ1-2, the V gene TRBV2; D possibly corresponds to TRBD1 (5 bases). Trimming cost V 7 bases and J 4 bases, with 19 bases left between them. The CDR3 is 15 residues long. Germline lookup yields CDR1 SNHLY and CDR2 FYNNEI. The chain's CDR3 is CASTAGLSTVYGYTF. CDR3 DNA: TGTGCCAGCACCGCGGGACTTTCTACCGTCTATGGCTACACCTTC.

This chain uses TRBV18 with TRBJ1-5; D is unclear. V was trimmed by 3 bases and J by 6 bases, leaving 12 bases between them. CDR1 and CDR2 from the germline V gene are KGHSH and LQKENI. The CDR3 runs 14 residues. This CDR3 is CASSPGGSVQPQHF. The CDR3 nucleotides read TGTGCCAGCTCACCTGGAGGGTCGGTTCAGCCCCAGCATTTT.

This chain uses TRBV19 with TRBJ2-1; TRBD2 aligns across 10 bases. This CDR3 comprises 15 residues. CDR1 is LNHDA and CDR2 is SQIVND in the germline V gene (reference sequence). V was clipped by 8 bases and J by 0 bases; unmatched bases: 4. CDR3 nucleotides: TGTGCCAGTGTAGCGGGAGGACACTCCTACAATGAGCAGTTCTTC. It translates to CASVAGGHSYNEQFF.

The CDR3 reads CSASGGWNQPQHF. In nucleotides, the CDR3 is TGCAGTGCTAGTGGGGGGTGGAATCAGCCCCAGCATTTT. The chain combines TRBV20-1 with TRBJ1-5; a weak D match, TRBD1 (5 bases). Germline V gene data show CDR1 as DFQATT and CDR2 as SNEGSKA (reference sequence). Trimming removed 3 bases from V and 4 bases from J, with 10 bases in between. There are 13 residues in the CDR3.

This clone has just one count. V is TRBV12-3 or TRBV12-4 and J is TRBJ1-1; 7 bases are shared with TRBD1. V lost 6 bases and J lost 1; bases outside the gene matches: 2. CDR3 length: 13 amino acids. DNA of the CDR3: TGTGCCAGCAGGAGGACAGGGAACACTGAAGCTTTCTTT. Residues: CASRRTGNTEAFF.

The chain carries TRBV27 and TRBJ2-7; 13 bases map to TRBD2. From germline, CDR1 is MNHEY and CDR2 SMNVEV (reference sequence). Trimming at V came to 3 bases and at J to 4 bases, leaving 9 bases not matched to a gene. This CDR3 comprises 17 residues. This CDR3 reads CASSFLGLAGDRYEQYF. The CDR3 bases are TGTGCCAGCAGTTTCCTCGGACTAGCGGGGGACAGATACGAGCAGTACTTC.